The source of this T cell receptor beta chain is a study of T-cell reconstitution after alpha-beta-depleted transplantation in children. This clonotype was picked up many times. Unique molecular identifiers were incorporated when the TCRbeta library was constructed. TCRdb called the PCR reads again in MiXCR, with one record for every CDR3 protein. This table has about 480,000 distinct CDR3 sequences, under 15% appearing once. The CDR3 length is 13 residues. The V and J ends lost 7 bases and 8 bases respectively, with 12 bases between them. This TCR derives from a human donor who donated a stem cell graft to a child with combined immunodeficiency. The chain recombines TRBV12-3 or TRBV12-4 with TRBJ1-6; D call uncertain. Sequencing used PBMCs from the stem cell graft donor, obtained from the stem cell graft. The CDR3 spells CASTFLPDSPLHF. The CDR3 DNA follows: TGTGCCAGCACCTTCCTCCCCGATTCACCCCTCCACTTT.